Given below is one T cell receptor beta chain in context. These data belong to a study of blood T cell repertoires in COVID-19. Turning to the study itself: In each case, the material was cDNA or gDNA derived from T cells, B-cell-depleted T cells, or PBMCs.

TCRdb's table, derived via immunoSEQ multiplex PCR, lists solely in-frame clones and lacks some. The table lists around 200,000 clones, approximately 80% of them singletons. CDR1 is LGHNT and CDR2 is FRNRAP in the germline V gene. The CDR3 is 14 residues long. V was shortened by 1 base and J by 1 base, with 7 bases between the two germline ends. Specimen: peripheral blood. V and J are TRBV12-5 and TRBJ1-2; D is ambiguous. This receptor was obtained from a woman aged 50 to 65 with acute or convalescent COVID-19. This CDR3 is CASGLELVNYGYTF. CDR3 in DNA: TGTGCTAGTGGTTTGGAACTCGTTAACTATGGCTACACCTTC.